The 23 T cell receptor beta chains presented below share a single source sample, sequenced in a study of shared clonotypes between healthy human individuals. Sequenced by immunoSEQ multiplex PCR; TCRdb stores in-frame clones only, minus some. This repertoire shows roughly 2.2 million clones, just under 95% found once; its top ten account for 0.3% to 0.4%. Sequencing was performed on naive CD4+ T cells from PBMCs. Regarding subset: CD45RA+ positively selected. The receptors shown here come from a young man in good health. Some clones in this sample may be carry-over from other donors' samples.

J is TRBJ2-7 and V is TRBV7-2; 14 nucleotides match TRBD2. Trimming removed 6 bases from V and 6 bases from J; junction bases left unmatched: 4. The CDR3 has 14 residues. Germline V gene sequence: CDR1 SGHTA, CDR2 FQGNSA. The CDR3 DNA reads as TGTGCCAGCAGGACCGGGACTAGCGGGAGCGAGCAGTACTTC. It is translated as CASRTGTSGSEQYF.

This chain uses TRBV9 with TRBJ2-5, with a possible D match to TRBD2 (6 bases). The CDR3 is 16 residues long. The germline V and J ends were trimmed by 3 bases and 5 bases, with 20 bases remaining between them. Germline CDR1 SGDLS, CDR2 YYNGEE. CDR3 residues: CASSATGEGIWETQYF. Here the CDR3 DNA reads TGTGCCAGCAGCGCAACGGGAGAGGGTATATGGGAGACCCAGTACTTC.

This CDR3 is CASSAKTGTLHGPEAFF. In nucleotides, the CDR3 is TGTGCCAGCTCAGCTAAAACCGGGACCCTCCACGGGCCTGAAGCTTTCTTT. The chain combines TRBV18 with TRBJ1-1, with D possibly matching TRBD1 (5 bases). V lost 5 bases and J 6 bases, leaving 25 bases between the germline ends. Germline assignment: CDR1 KGHSH and CDR2 LQKENI. This CDR3 region has 17 residues.

The chain has TRBV27 and TRBJ1-1, with a possible D match to TRBD1 (5 bases). Germline CDR1 and CDR2: MNHEY and SMNVEV (reference sequence). The V and J ends lost 3 bases and 4 bases respectively, with 15 bases between them. This CDR3 contains 15 residues. The DNA of the CDR3 is TGTGCCAGCAGTTTTTCGGGGGTGGGAGGCACTGAAGCTTTCTTT. It translates to CASSFSGVGGTEAFF.

The rearrangement links TRBV2 to TRBJ2-1; D not certain. Trimming pared 6 bases from V and 4 bases from J, leaving 13 bases between. CDR3 length: 14 amino acids. Germline values: CDR1 SNHLY, CDR2 FYNNEI. The CDR3 region is CASRHKTPYNEQFF. CDR3 nucleotides: TGTGCCAGCAGACACAAGACACCTTACAATGAGCAGTTCTTC.

The gene calls are TRBV5-1 and TRBJ1-2; tentative D call: TRBD1 (6 bases). V dropped 4 bases and J dropped 4 bases, with 20 bases sitting between them. The CDR3 has 16 residues. Germline CDR1 and CDR2: SGHRS and YFSETQ. CDR3 in amino acids: CASSETPGGPVYGYTF. DNA for the CDR3: TGCGCCAGCAGCGAAACTCCTGGGGGGCCGGTCTATGGCTACACCTTC.

The chain couples TRBV6-5 to TRBJ2-1, with 7 bases fitting TRBD2. V shed 10 bases, J shed 12 bases, and the junction held 21 bases outside the gene matches. The CDR3 contains 15 residues. CDR1 MNHEY and CDR2 SVGAGI come from the germline V gene. The CDR3 DNA sequence: TGTGCCACACGACTTCTAGCGGACCTAACTAGGCGGCAGTTCTTC. Protein: CATRLLADLTRRQFF.

This chain links TRBV28 with TRBJ1-5; D gene unclear. The germline gives CDR1 MDHEN, CDR2 SYDVKM. The CDR3 totals 17 residues. V lost 5 bases and J lost 2, with 19 bases in between. CDR3 protein: CASSTPSGFLGNQPQHF. The DNA for the CDR3 is TGTGCCAGCAGTACCCCCTCGGGGTTCCTCGGCAATCAGCCCCAGCATTTT.

The chain couples TRBV12-5 to TRBJ2-2; D is possibly TRBD2 (7 bases). This CDR3 region has 12 residues. V was pared by 9 bases and J by 6 bases, with 11 bases between. Per germline, CDR1 LGHNT and CDR2 FRNRAP. The CDR3 spells CASGRGPGELFF. The DNA for the CDR3 is TGTGCTAGCGGGCGGGGGCCCGGGGAGCTGTTTTTT.

J is TRBJ2-1 and V is TRBV10-3; unclear D gene. Germline CDR1 and CDR2: ENHRY and SYGVKD. This CDR3 comprises 13 residues. V gave up 8 bases and J gave up 1 base, with 9 bases separating them. This CDR3 is CAIHSPSYNEQFF. The CDR3 nucleotides read TGTGCCATCCACTCCCCGTCCTACAATGAGCAGTTCTTC.

This clone was seen once. This rearrangement joins TRBV29-1 to TRBJ2-5; possibly TRBD1 for D (6 bases). The J call may be incorrect, as the DNA end agrees better with TRBJ2-7. This CDR3 spans 13 amino acids. The germline V gene has CDR1 SQVTM and CDR2 ANQGSEA. The CDR3 DNA sequence: TGCAGCGTTGGGTCCGGGACAAACTACGAGCAGTACTTC. Residues: CSVGSGTNYEQYF.

The rearrangement uses TRBV5-1 and TRBJ1-4, with a tentative D call TRBD1 (5 bases). The CDR3 length is 14 residues. Germline V gives CDR1 SGHRS, CDR2 YFSETQ. Trimming removed 2 bases at V and 7 bases at J, with 12 bases between. The CDR3 protein is CASSFQGLSEKLFF. Here the CDR3 DNA reads TGCGCCAGCAGCTTCCAGGGCTTGAGTGAAAAACTGTTTTTT.

V usage is TRBV14 and J usage is TRBJ1-1; 8 positions match TRBD1. This CDR3 is built from 14 residues. V lost 4 bases, J lost 7 bases, and 8 bases stayed unmatched. Germline V gene lookup returns CDR1 SGHDN and CDR2 FVKESK. The CDR3 protein is CASSPDRGRVEAFF. CDR3 coding DNA: TGTGCCAGCAGCCCAGACAGGGGAAGAGTTGAAGCTTTCTTT. The whole variable domain, remainder taken from reference TRBV14 and TRBJ1-1, is EAGVTQFPSHSVIEKGQTVTLRCDPISGHDNLYWYRRVMGKEIKFLLHFVKESKQDESGMPNNRFLAERTGGTYSTLKVQPAELEDSGVYFCASSPDRGRVEAFFGQGTRLTVV.

J is TRBJ1-1 and V is TRBV7-9, with TRBD1 as a possible D gene (5 bases). The germline CDR1 and CDR2 sequences are SEHNR and FQNEAQ (reference sequence). The CDR3 runs 15 residues. The V end was cut by 3 bases, the J end by 0 bases, with 11 bases between. In DNA, the CDR3 is TGTGCCAGCAGCTTCGGGGGATTCATGAACACTGAAGCTTTCTTT. Translated, it gives CASSFGGFMNTEAFF.

CDR3 amino acids: CASSRSGGPGNIQYF. CDR3 bases: TGTGCCAGCAGCCGGTCGGGAGGGCCGGGAAACATTCAGTACTTC. The chain carries TRBV5-5 and TRBJ2-4, with 8 bases identical to TRBD2. The V segment lost 4 bases and the J segment 6 bases; nucleotides outside the gene matches: 9. The CDR3 consists of 15 residues. Germline CDR1 reads SGHKS; CDR2 reads YYEKEE (reference sequence).

This clone is a singleton in its sample. This rearrangement joins TRBV28 to TRBJ2-7; maybe TRBD2 (6 bases). This CDR3 is built from 12 residues. V dropped 5 bases and J dropped 6 bases, with 11 bases sitting between them. Germline V lookup: CDR1 MDHEN, CDR2 SYDVKM. CDR3 nucleotides: TGTGCCAGCAGTAAGACTAGGGGCGAGCAGTACTTC. It translates to CASSKTRGEQYF. The full variable domain, rest sourced from reference TRBV28 and TRBJ2-7, is DVKVTQSSRYLVKRTGEKVFLECVQDMDHENMFWYRQDPGLGLRLIYFSYDVKMKEKGDIPEGYSVSREKKERFSLILESASTNQTSMYLCASSKTRGEQYFGPGTRLTVT.

The chain uses TRBV6-5 and TRBJ1-1; TRBD1 agrees at 8 bases. Germline V gene sequence: CDR1 MNHEY, CDR2 SVGAGI. The CDR3 has 13 residues. Germline trimming cut 6 bases from V and 4 bases from J; bases unmatched to any gene: 4. CDR3: CASSIDRGTEAFF. In DNA, the CDR3 is TGTGCCAGCAGCATCGACAGGGGCACTGAAGCTTTCTTT.

V usage is TRBV10-1 and J usage is TRBJ1-1; no reliable D call. CDR1 and CDR2 (germline): WNHNN, SYGVQD (reference sequence). The CDR3 has 13 residues. Trimming stripped 3 bases from V and 7 bases from J, with 12 bases between. Here the CDR3 DNA reads TGCGCCAGCAGTGATTCCGGGCGAGGTGAAGCTTTCTTT. As protein: CASSDSGRGEAFF.

This chain joins TRBV28 and TRBJ1-1, with TRBD1 matching 8 bases. The CDR3 length is 16 residues. The J segment lost 9 bases and the V segment lost 5 bases, leaving 17 bases of the junction unmatched. Per the germline V gene, CDR1 is MDHEN and CDR2 is SYDVKM. The CDR3 loop reads CASSLIGQGITFKAFF. The CDR3 DNA is TGTGCCAGCAGTCTTATTGGACAGGGCATCACCTTTAAAGCTTTCTTT.

This chain connects TRBV11-2 to TRBJ2-7, with D hard to call. Germline V gene data show CDR1 as SGHAT and CDR2 as FQNNGV. This CDR3 spans 13 amino acids. V was clipped by 5 bases and J by 3 bases, with 11 bases between them. The CDR3 loop reads CASSRSAVYEQYF. Here the CDR3 DNA reads TGTGCCAGCAGCCGATCGGCTGTCTACGAGCAGTACTTC.

The J gene is TRBJ2-2, the V gene TRBV2; D not resolved. Between the trimmed V and J ends, which lost 7 bases and 1 base, there was a span of 10 bases. Germline values: CDR1 SNHLY, CDR2 FYNNEI. This CDR3 contains 14 residues. CDR3 in amino acids: CASNAEMNTGELFF. CDR3 sequence (DNA): TGTGCCAGCAACGCAGAGATGAACACCGGGGAGCTGTTTTTT.

V usage is TRBV2 and J usage is TRBJ2-1, with a tentative D call TRBD2 (6 bases). Germline CDR1 SNHLY, CDR2 FYNNEI. With 6 bases removed from V and 0 bases from J, the gap between germline ends came to 9 bases. This CDR3 has 14 amino acids. CDR3 residues: CASRLSGSYNEQFF. The CDR3 nucleotides read TGTGCCAGCAGGCTTAGCGGCTCCTACAATGAGCAGTTCTTC.

J is TRBJ2-4 and V is TRBV7-9; D remains unclear. The CDR3 sequence is 12 residues long. The germline V and J ends were trimmed by 5 bases and 6 bases, with 8 bases remaining between them. CDR1 SEHNR and CDR2 FQNEAQ come from the germline V gene (reference sequence). CDR3 sequence reads: CASSPQINIQYF. The CDR3 bases are TGTGCCAGCAGCCCCCAGATAAACATTCAGTACTTC.